Sequencing of this T cell receptor (beta chain) was carried out in a study of human T cells and chemical hapten exposure. One entry per CDR3 protein results from TCRdb running MiXCR on the RACE reads. This table holds some 52,000 distinct CDR3 sequences, over 9.5% found once. The CDR3 runs to 17 residues. Germline lookup yields CDR1 SGHTA and CDR2 FQGNSA. Trimming took 5 bases from V and 9 from J; bases not matched to a gene: 18. This sample's time point: patch test 3, about 24 weeks after DPC sensitization. The treatment denotes: therapeutic diphenylcyclopropenone sensitization with weekly scalp DPC.

The TCR was taken from a woman in her thirties or forties with alopecia areata. Some clones in this sample may be carry-over from other donors' samples. The sequencing here drew on whole blood, taken in connection with sensitization to the hapten diphenylcyclopropenone (DPC). The chain couples TRBV7-2 to TRBJ1-4; TRBD1 matches 7 bases. The CDR3 is CASSPAKTGNAGKKLFF. The CDR3 DNA reads TGTGCCAGCAGCCCTGCTAAGACAGGGAATGCGGGGAAAAAACTGTTTTTT.